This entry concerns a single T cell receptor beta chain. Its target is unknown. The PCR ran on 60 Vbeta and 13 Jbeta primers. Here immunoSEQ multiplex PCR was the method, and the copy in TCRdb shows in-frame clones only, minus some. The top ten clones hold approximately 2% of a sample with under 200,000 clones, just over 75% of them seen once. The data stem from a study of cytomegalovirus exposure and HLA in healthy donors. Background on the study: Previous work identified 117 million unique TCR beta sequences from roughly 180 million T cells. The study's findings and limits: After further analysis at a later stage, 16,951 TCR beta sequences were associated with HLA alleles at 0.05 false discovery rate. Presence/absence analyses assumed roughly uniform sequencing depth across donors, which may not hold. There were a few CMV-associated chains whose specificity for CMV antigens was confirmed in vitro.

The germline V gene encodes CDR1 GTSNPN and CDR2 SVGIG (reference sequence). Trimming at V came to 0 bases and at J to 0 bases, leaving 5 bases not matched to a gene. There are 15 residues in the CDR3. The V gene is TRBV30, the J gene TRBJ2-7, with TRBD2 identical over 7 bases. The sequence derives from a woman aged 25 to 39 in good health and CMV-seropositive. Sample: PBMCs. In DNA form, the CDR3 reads TGTGCCTGGAGTGTGCTAGGGACTATCTCCTACGAGCAGTACTTC. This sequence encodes CAWSVLGTISYEQYF.